This is a list of T cell receptor beta chains from one sample in a study of CD8+ T cells in alopecia areata. TCRdb keeps only in-frame clones here, not all; method: immunoSEQ multiplex PCR. The data contain 150,000 to 200,000 clones, just under 65% of them singletons. The sample in question was CD4+ T cells sorted from blood, obtained at week 49, from a patient treated with tofacitinib. These receptors originate from a human donor with alopecia areata. The CDR3 runs from the conserved cysteine through the conserved F or W. The D gene is left open where the match is weak. Where a row states a size, it is once, few, many or the class of an expanded clone; other rows omit it.

D gene,clone size,J gene,V gene,CDR3 DNA,CDR3 protein
.,few,TRBJ2-6,TRBV29-1,TGCAGCGTTGCCAGGGGTACTGTGGCCAACGTCCTGACTTTC,CSVARGTVANVLTF
.,.,TRBJ2-3,TRBV30,TGTGCCTGGAGTCTTTACCGGGACTCCACAGATACGCAGTATTTT,CAWSLYRDSTDTQYF
.,.,TRBJ2-3,TRBV25-1,TGTGCCAGCAGTGAATTTGTAGGGGCAGATACGCAGTATTTT,CASSEFVGADTQYF
.,.,TRBJ1-6,TRBV14,TGTGCCAGCAGCCAAGGGGTTTCACCCCTCCACTTT,CASSQGVSPLHF
.,.,TRBJ2-7,TRBV29-1,TGCAGCGTTGGTCGGCAATTAAACTACGAGCAGTACTTC,CSVGRQLNYEQYF
TRBD1,.,TRBJ1-2,TRBV29-1,TGCAGCGTTGACAGGGCAGGGGGCAGGAACTATGGCTACACCTTC,CSVDRAGGRNYGYTF
.,.,TRBJ2-1,TRBV10-3,TGTGCCAGCAACGTACATTCGGGACCTAACCTCGGTGAGCAGTTCTTC,CASNVHSGPNLGEQFF
.,few,TRBJ2-6,TRBV5-1,TGCGCCAGCAGCTCCGCAGGACCATACTCTGGGGCCAACGTCCTGACTTTC,CASSSAGPYSGANVLTF
TRBD1,few,TRBJ1-2,TRBV29-1,TGCAGCGTAAGGGGTTCCGGGACAGACCATGGCTACACCTTC,CSVRGSGTDHGYTF
.,.,TRBJ2-3,TRBV11-2,TGTGCCAGCAGCTTAGAAGGGGCGCGGGGAGATACCCAGTATTTT,CASSLEGARGDTQYF
.,.,TRBJ2-3,TRBV5-1,TGCGCCAGCAGCTTAATCCCCACAGATACGCAGTATTTT,CASSLIPTDTQYF
.,.,TRBJ1-6,TRBV30,TGTGCCTGGAGTACCAAGCCGGGGTCACCCCTCCACTTT,CAWSTKPGSPLHF
.,once,TRBJ2-2,TRBV5-1,TGCGCCAGCAGCTTGGGCCCAGGGACCAACACCGGGGAGCTGTTTTTT,CASSLGPGTNTGELFF
.,.,TRBJ2-7,TRBV18,TGTGCCAGCTCGCCAGGGACGGACTCCTACGAGCAGTACTTC,CASSPGTDSYEQYF
TRBD2,once,TRBJ2-7,TRBV6-5,TGTGCCAGCAGTTTTACTAGCGGGGGTTCTTACGAGCAGTACTTC,CASSFTSGGSYEQYF
.,.,TRBJ1-2,TRBV12-5,TGTGCTAGTGGTTCGTACGGGATCTATGGCTACACCTTC,CASGSYGIYGYTF
TRBD2,once,TRBJ2-3,TRBV7-7,TGTGCCAGCAGCTCGGGACTAGCGGGGGGTAGCACAGATACGCAGTATTTT,CASSSGLAGGSTDTQYF
TRBD2,.,TRBJ2-5,TRBV5-6,TGTGCCAGCAGCTTGGTTGCGGGGGGGCCGAGAGAGACCCAGTACTTC,CASSLVAGGPRETQYF
.,.,TRBJ2-1,TRBV30,TGTGCCTGGAGTCAGTTCTTGCAAATCAATGAGCAGTTCTTC,CAWSQFLQINEQFF
.,.,TRBJ2-2,TRBV5-4,TGTGCCAGCAGCCGGACGGAGAACACCGGGGAGCTGTTTTTT,CASSRTENTGELFF
.,.,TRBJ2-3,TRBV5-4,TGTGCCAGCAGCTTGGCGGAAGAAAATACGCAGTATTTT,CASSLAEENTQYF
.,.,TRBJ1-1,TRBV5-1,TGCGCCAGCAGCTTGGGGACTGAGGCTTTCTTT,CASSLGTEAFF
.,.,TRBJ2-1,TRBV5-6,TGTGCCAGCAGCCCGAAGTGGGTCTCCAATGAGCAGTTCTTC,CASSPKWVSNEQFF
.,.,TRBJ1-6,TRBV9,TGTGCCAGCAGCGTAACAAGTGACCCTAATTCACCCCTCCACTTT,CASSVTSDPNSPLHF
TRBD2,.,TRBJ2-7,TRBV7-2,TGTGCCAGCAGCTACCAAAGCGGGGCCTCCGGCGAGCAGTACTTC,CASSYQSGASGEQYF
.,once,TRBJ2-3,TRBV5-4,TGTGCCAGCAGCTTGGCATCGGATACGCAGTATTTT,CASSLASDTQYF
.,.,TRBJ2-3,TRBV2,TGTGCCAGCATGTTTCGGGGGAGCACAGATACGCAGTATTTT,CASMFRGSTDTQYF
TRBD2,.,TRBJ2-7,TRBV30,TGTGCCTGGAGTGGCCTAGCGGGGCCAACCCGCTTC,CAWSGLAGPTRF
TRBD1,.,TRBJ2-1,TRBV4-3,TGCGCCAGCAGCCAAACAGGGGGCGGGATCGATGAGCAGTTCTTC,CASSQTGGGIDEQFF
TRBD2,once,TRBJ2-7,TRBV7-2,TGTGCCAGCAGCTTAGACGCTAGCGGGAGCAGACAAGGGCAGTACTTC,CASSLDASGSRQGQYF
TRBD1,.,TRBJ2-7,TRBV29-1,TGCAGCGCGAGGGACAGCTCCTACGAGCAGTACTTC,CSARDSSYEQYF
TRBD1,.,TRBJ2-7,TRBV6-5,TGTGCCAGCAGGCAGACAGGGCTCTCCTACGAGCAGTACTTC,CASRQTGLSYEQYF
.,once,TRBJ1-1,TRBV7-9,TGTGCCAGCAGCAAAGATCGTGGGGCTGAAGCTTTCTTT,CASSKDRGAEAFF
.,.,TRBJ2-5,TRBV15,TGTGCCACCAGCAGCACGGGAAGAGAGACCCAGTACTTC,CATSSTGRETQYF
.,.,TRBJ2-3,TRBV6-5,TGTGCCAGCAGTTACTCGGGACTCACCACAGATACGCAGTATTTT,CASSYSGLTTDTQYF
.,.,TRBJ2-4,TRBV6-1,TGTGCCAGCGGGGCAGGGGTAAAAAACATTCAGTACTTC,CASGAGVKNIQYF
TRBD2,.,TRBJ2-5,TRBV23-1,TGCGCCAGCAGTCAAACCGCCTTCGGGGAGCGGGGGACCCAGTACTTC,CASSQTAFGERGTQYF
.,.,TRBJ1-5,TRBV7-9,TGTGCCAGCAGCTTGTCTGGGGGTTATGAGCCCCAGCATTTT,CASSLSGGYEPQHF
.,.,TRBJ2-3,TRBV5-5,TGTGCCAGCACCCACCAGGGGAAAGATACGCAGTATTTT,CASTHQGKDTQYF
TRBD1,.,TRBJ1-2,TRBV15,TGTGCCACCAGCACGCGACAGGGGAATGGCTACACCTTC,CATSTRQGNGYTF
.,once,TRBJ1-1,TRBV15,TGTGCCACCAGCAGAACAATTGGGACTGAAGCTTTCTTT,CATSRTIGTEAFF
TRBD1,.,TRBJ2-5,TRBV29-1,TGCAGCGTTGCAGGGACAGGGGTGGAGACCCAGTACTTC,CSVAGTGVETQYF
TRBD2,.,TRBJ2-4,TRBV30,TGTGCCTGGAGTCCGGGGGGGAGAAACATTCAGTACTTC,CAWSPGGRNIQYF
.,.,TRBJ2-1,TRBV25-1,TGTGCCAGCAGTATTTCCACCACCCACAATGAGCAGTTCTTC,CASSISTTHNEQFF
TRBD1,few,TRBJ1-2,TRBV29-1,TGCAGCGTTGAGGGGGTAGGACAGGTCTACACCTTC,CSVEGVGQVYTF
.,once,TRBJ2-5,TRBV7-7,TGTGCCAGCAGCCCAGGAGAGACCCAGTACTTC,CASSPGETQYF
.,.,TRBJ1-2,TRBV6-4,TGTGCCAGCAGTGAGTCAGGATATGGCTACACCTTC,CASSESGYGYTF
.,few,TRBJ2-7,TRBV5-5,TGTGCCAGCAGCTTCCGGGACGCGTCCTACGAGCAGTACTTC,CASSFRDASYEQYF
.,.,TRBJ2-1,TRBV5-1,TGCGCCAGCAGCTTGATCGGTAGGGTAGGCAGTGAGCAGTTCTTC,CASSLIGRVGSEQFF
.,.,TRBJ2-3,TRBV9,TGTGCCAGCAGCGTGGCTCAGGACAGATATACGCAGTATTTT,CASSVAQDRYTQYF
TRBD1,.,TRBJ1-2,TRBV30,TGTGCCTGGAGAATACAGGGGGCAGTTGGCTACACCTTC,CAWRIQGAVGYTF
.,.,TRBJ2-2,TRBV10-3,TGTGCCATCAGTAGATCCGGGGAGCTGTTTTTT,CAISRSGELFF
.,.,TRBJ2-1,TRBV30,TGTGCCTGGAATAGGGGGACTAATGAGCAGTTCTTC,CAWNRGTNEQFF
.,few,TRBJ2-3,TRBV29-1,TGCAGCGTGGGGGTCACTTCTATCACAGATACGCAGTATTTT,CSVGVTSITDTQYF
.,.,TRBJ2-3,TRBV4-3,TGCGCCAGCAGCCAAGATTCGCTTACAGATACGCAGTATTTT,CASSQDSLTDTQYF
.,.,TRBJ2-7,TRBV15,TGTGCCACCAGCCAACCCTTCGGCTACGAGCAGTACTTC,CATSQPFGYEQYF
.,.,TRBJ1-1,TRBV27,TGTGCCAGCAGTCCCCCCGGACAGCCCACTGAAGCTTTCTTT,CASSPPGQPTEAFF
TRBD2,.,TRBJ2-1,TRBV4-3,TGCGCCAGCAGCCAAGCACTCGGGAGTGCGGGGGGCCAGAATGAGCAGTTCTTC,CASSQALGSAGGQNEQFF
.,.,TRBJ1-2,TRBV5-1,TGCGCCAGCAGCTTGGCCCAGGGGCCCTATGGCTACACCTTC,CASSLAQGPYGYTF